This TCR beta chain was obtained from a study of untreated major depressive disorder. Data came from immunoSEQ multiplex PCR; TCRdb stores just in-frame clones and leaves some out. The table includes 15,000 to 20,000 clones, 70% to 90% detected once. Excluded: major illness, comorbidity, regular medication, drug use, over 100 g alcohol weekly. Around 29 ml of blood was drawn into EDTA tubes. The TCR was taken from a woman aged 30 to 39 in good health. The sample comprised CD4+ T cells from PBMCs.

CDR3 DNA: TGTGCCAGCAGTGAGGGCCCTGAAGCTTTCTTT. Protein sequence: CASSEGPEAFF. This chain connects TRBV2 to TRBJ1-1; D is undetermined. CDR1 is SNHLY and CDR2 is FYNNEI in the germline V gene. This CDR3 comprises 11 residues. The germline V and J ends were trimmed by 3 bases and 6 bases, with 5 bases remaining between them.